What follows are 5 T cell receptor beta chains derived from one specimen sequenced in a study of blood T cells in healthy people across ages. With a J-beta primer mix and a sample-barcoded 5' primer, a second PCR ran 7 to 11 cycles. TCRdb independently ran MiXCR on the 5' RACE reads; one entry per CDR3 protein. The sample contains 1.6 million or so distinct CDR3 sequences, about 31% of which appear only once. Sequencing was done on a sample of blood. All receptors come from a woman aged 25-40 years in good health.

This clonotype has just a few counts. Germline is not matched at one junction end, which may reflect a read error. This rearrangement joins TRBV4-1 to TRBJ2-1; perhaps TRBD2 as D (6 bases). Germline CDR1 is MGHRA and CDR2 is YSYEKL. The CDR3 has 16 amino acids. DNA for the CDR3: TGCGCCAGCAGCCAAGTGCGGGGAGCCGGCTACGATGAGCAGTTCTTC. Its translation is CASSQVRGAGYDEQFF.

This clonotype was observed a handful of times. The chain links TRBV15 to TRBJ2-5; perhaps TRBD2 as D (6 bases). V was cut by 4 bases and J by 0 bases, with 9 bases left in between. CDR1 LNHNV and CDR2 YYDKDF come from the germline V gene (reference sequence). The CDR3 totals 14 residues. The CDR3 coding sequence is TGTGCCACCAGCACCCGGGACTACCAAGAGACCCAGTACTTC. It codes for CATSTRDYQETQYF.

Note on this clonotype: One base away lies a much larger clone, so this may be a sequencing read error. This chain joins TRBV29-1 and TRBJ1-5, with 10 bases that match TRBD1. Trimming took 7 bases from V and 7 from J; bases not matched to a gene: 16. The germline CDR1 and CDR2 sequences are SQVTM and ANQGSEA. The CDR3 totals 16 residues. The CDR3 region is CSALYDPKTGGQPQHF. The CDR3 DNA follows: TGCAGCGCGTTGTACGACCCCAAGACAGGGGGCCAGCCCCAGCATTTT.

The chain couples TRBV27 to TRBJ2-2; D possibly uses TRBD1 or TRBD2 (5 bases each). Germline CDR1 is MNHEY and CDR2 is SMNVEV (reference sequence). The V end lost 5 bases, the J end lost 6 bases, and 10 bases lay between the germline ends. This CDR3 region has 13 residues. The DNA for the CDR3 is TGTGCCAGCAGTCTGGGGGAGCCCGGGGAGCTGTTTTTT. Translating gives CASSLGEPGELFF.

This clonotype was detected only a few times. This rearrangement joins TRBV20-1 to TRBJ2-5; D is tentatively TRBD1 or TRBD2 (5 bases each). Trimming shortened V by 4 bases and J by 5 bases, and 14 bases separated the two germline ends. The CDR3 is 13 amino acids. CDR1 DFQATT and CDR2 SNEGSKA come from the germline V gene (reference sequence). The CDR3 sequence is CSAIAGRGETQYF. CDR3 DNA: TGCAGTGCTATAGCAGGGAGAGGGGAGACCCAGTACTTC.